This T cell receptor (beta chain) was captured in a study of T cell repertoires in cytomegalovirus infection. Looking at the study overall: Matching HLA type, along with CMV infection, was indicated by public TCR beta signatures.

Findings and limits, study-wide: Dominating the ex vivo response were HLA-C-restricted CMV-specific TCR beta clonotypes. Carriage of CMV together with the relevant HLA was identifiable through cumulative public TCR beta family frequency.

This clonotype was found a few times. What it binds is unknown. TCRdb called the reads again in MiXCR, with one record for every CDR3 protein. The sample comprises roughly 760,000 distinct CDR3 sequences, about 40% of which are singletons, and 2.5% to 3.5% rests with the top ten. The CDR3 is 12 amino acids. V lost 5 bases to trimming and J lost 7 bases, with 9 bases between them. Germline V lookup: CDR1 LNHDA, CDR2 SQIVND (reference sequence). V and J are TRBV19 and TRBJ1-5; D gene uncertain. The specimen sequenced was PBMCs. The clonotype originates from a human donor in good health (CMV status not recorded). Some clones in this sample may be carry-over from other donors' samples. In DNA form, the CDR3 reads TGTGCCAGTAGTCACGGGGAGCAGCCCCAGCATTTT. It codes for CASSHGEQPQHF.